The 24 T cell receptor beta chains reported below all come from one sample, sequenced in a study of cytomegalovirus exposure and HLA in healthy donors. Use of 60 Vbeta and 13 Jbeta primers characterized the PCR. Produced via immunoSEQ multiplex PCR; TCRdb's table is partial and in-frame only. The table has about 160,000 clones, roughly four fifths seen once. Material for sequencing was PBMCs. These receptors were taken from a woman aged 40-49 years in good health and CMV-seronegative.

There are a few counts of this clone. The chain joins TRBV7-8 to TRBJ2-7; 7 positions agree with TRBD1. CDR3 length: 14 amino acids. J gave up 3 bases and V 0 bases, and 2 bases lay outside the gene matches. CDR1 and CDR2 (germline): SGHVS, FQNEAQ. The CDR3 sequence is CASSLAGQLYEQYF. The CDR3 coding sequence is TGTGCCAGCAGCTTAGCGGGACAGCTCTACGAGCAGTACTTC.

This clone was seen only once. The chain uses TRBV28 and TRBJ2-6; 9 bases are shared with TRBD1. The junction had 7 bases not matched to a gene; V was cut back by 5 bases and J by 2 bases. This CDR3 has 17 amino acids. Germline-derived CDR1 and CDR2 are MDHEN and SYDVKM. The CDR3 loop reads CASSGTGTLTGANVLTF. CDR3 nucleotide sequence: TGTGCCAGCAGTGGGACAGGGACCCTCACTGGGGCCAACGTCCTGACTTTC.

CDR3 in amino acids: CASSLQGNEQYF. Here the CDR3 DNA reads TGCGCCAGCAGCTTACAGGGAAACGAGCAGTACTTC. The chain recombines TRBV5-1 with TRBJ2-7; TRBD1 might be the D (6 bases). V was trimmed by 2 bases and J by 5 bases, leaving 8 bases between them. The CDR3 is 12 amino acids. Per the germline V gene, CDR1 is SGHRS and CDR2 is YFSETQ.

V and J are TRBV13 and TRBJ2-5; 12 nucleotides align to TRBD2. The V and J ends lost 4 bases and 0 bases, in that order; junction bases with no gene match: 3. This CDR3 contains 16 residues. The germline V gene encodes CDR1 PRHDT and CDR2 FYEKMQ (reference sequence). The CDR3 sequence: CASSSGLAGNQETQYF. Written as DNA, the CDR3 is TGTGCCAGCAGCTCCGGACTAGCGGGGAACCAAGAGACCCAGTACTTC.

The chain links TRBV7-6 to TRBJ1-4, with 10 bases aligning to TRBD1. Per the germline V gene, CDR1 is SGHVS and CDR2 is FNYEAQ. This CDR3 spans 16 amino acids. Losses at the gene ends were 4 bases for V and 7 bases for J; bases not matched to a gene: 9. CDR3 amino acids: CASSSRQGAMGEKLFF. In DNA, the CDR3 is TGTGCCAGCAGCTCGCGACAGGGGGCAATGGGTGAAAAACTGTTTTTT.

This chain connects TRBV10-3 to TRBJ1-5; 9 bases match TRBD1. The germline gives CDR1 ENHRY, CDR2 SYGVKD. V shed 0 bases and J 7 bases; nucleotides not matched to a gene: 13. This CDR3 is built from 18 residues. DNA of the CDR3: TGTGCCATCAGTGAGTCGGCCGGGACAGGGAAGTTCTTCCAGCCCCAGCATTTT. It specifies CAISESAGTGKFFQPQHF.

The chain joins TRBV7-9 to TRBJ1-1; 8 bases are a match to TRBD1. Trimming removed 1 base from V and 4 bases from J; junction bases left unmatched: 8. The CDR3 consists of 16 residues. Germline V gives CDR1 SEHNR, CDR2 FQNEAQ (reference sequence). The CDR3 coding sequence is TGTGCCAGCAGCTTAGAACAGGGGGTTAGGGGCACTGAAGCTTTCTTT. This encodes CASSLEQGVRGTEAFF.

The chain combines TRBV9 with TRBJ1-3; D remains ambiguous. Germline V gene sequence: CDR1 SGDLS, CDR2 YYNGEE. This CDR3 contains 16 residues. Trimming cost V 4 bases and J 2 bases, with 16 bases left between them. CDR3 in DNA: TGTGCCAGCAGCCCCCGAAGTCCAGCGGCTGGAAACACCATATATTTT. Translated, it gives CASSPRSPAAGNTIYF.

The J gene is TRBJ2-7, the V gene TRBV6-1, with TRBD2 matching 8 bases. There are 14 residues in the CDR3. The V segment lost 4 bases and the J segment 5 bases; nucleotides outside the gene matches: 7. The germline gives CDR1 MNHNS, CDR2 SASEGT. CDR3 region: CASSAGTSLHEQYF. CDR3 bases: TGTGCCAGCAGTGCCGGGACTAGTCTCCACGAGCAGTACTTC.

The chain joins TRBV15 to TRBJ2-2; D gene ambiguous. The CDR3 length is 13 residues. V shed 3 bases and J shed 7 bases, with 9 bases lying between them. In germline, CDR1 is LNHNV, CDR2 YYDKDF (reference sequence). The CDR3 spells CATSSVRGGELFF. The CDR3 bases are TGTGCCACCAGCAGTGTACGCGGCGGGGAGCTGTTTTTT.

This chain joins TRBV9 and TRBJ2-7; 8 nucleotides match TRBD1. V lost 6 bases to trimming and J lost 5 bases; unmatched junction nucleotides: 4. The CDR3 loop spans 12 amino acids. Germline CDR1 is SGDLS and CDR2 is YYNGEE. The CDR3 nucleotides are TGTGCCAGCAAAGGACAGGGAGACGAGCAGTACTTC. Translation: CASKGQGDEQYF.

The chain employs TRBV2 and TRBJ2-7; 9 bases agree with TRBD1. The germline V gene encodes CDR1 SNHLY and CDR2 FYNNEI. V shed 4 bases, J shed 5 bases, and the junction held 6 bases outside the gene matches. The CDR3 has 14 amino acids. CDR3 residues: CASSAQGAMDEQYF. The DNA of the CDR3 is TGTGCCAGCAGTGCACAGGGGGCTATGGACGAGCAGTACTTC.

This chain joins TRBV5-1 and TRBJ2-5; 7 positions match TRBD2. V lost 6 bases, J lost 0 bases, and 5 bases stayed unmatched. CDR1 and CDR2 (germline): SGHRS, YFSETQ. The CDR3 extends over 14 amino acids. The CDR3 reads CASTSGTNQETQYF. The DNA of the CDR3 is TGCGCCAGCACCTCCGGGACTAACCAAGAGACCCAGTACTTC.

The CDR3 coding sequence is TGTGCCAGTAACGGGGGGCCCGCCTATGAAGCTTTCTTT. Translation: CASNGGPAYEAFF. V is TRBV19 and J is TRBJ1-1, with D perhaps matching TRBD1 (6 bases). The CDR3 is made up of 13 amino acids. V lost 7 bases, J lost 7 bases, and 16 bases lay in between. Looked up from germline, CDR1 is LNHDA and CDR2 is SQIVND (reference sequence).

This clone was observed once. The chain uses TRBV6-5 and TRBJ2-2; D perhaps matches TRBD2 (6 bases). Trimming shortened V by 2 bases and J by 6 bases, and 10 bases separated the two germline ends. This CDR3 is built from 14 residues. Germline CDR1 and CDR2: MNHEY and SVGAGI. The CDR3 protein is CASSYGTPPGELFF. The CDR3, as DNA: TGTGCCAGCAGTTACGGGACTCCCCCCGGGGAGCTGTTTTTT.

This sequence joins TRBV6-5 and TRBJ2-1; 7 nucleotides line up with TRBD2. Trimming took 9 bases from V and 5 from J; bases not matched to a gene: 13. Germline loops: CDR1 MNHEY, CDR2 SVGAGI. The CDR3 is 15 amino acids. The CDR3 coding sequence is TGTGCCAGTCAAACCTCTAGCGGAGTTAACAATGAGCAGTTCTTC. This sequence encodes CASQTSSGVNNEQFF.

The chain links TRBV5-1 to TRBJ2-1; 15 bases map to TRBD2. V dropped 2 bases and J dropped 5; count of bases not matched to a gene: 2. Germline V CDR1 and CDR2: SGHRS, YFSETQ. CDR3 length: 16 amino acids. The CDR3 is CASSFGTSGRHNEQFF. The CDR3 DNA reads TGCGCCAGCAGCTTTGGGACTAGCGGGAGGCACAATGAGCAGTTCTTC.

This chain links TRBV5-1 with TRBJ2-1; 9 bases match TRBD2. Germline-derived CDR1 and CDR2 are SGHRS and YFSETQ. CDR3 length equals 16 residues. V trimming: 0 bases; J trimming: 9 bases; junction bases outside the gene matches: 10. The CDR3 DNA follows: TGCGCCAGCAGCTTGGCCAACGCGGGAGGGCCGGGTGAGCAGTTCTTC. The encoded protein is CASSLANAGGPGEQFF.

J is TRBJ2-7 and V is TRBV11-3, with 8 positions matching TRBD1. CDR1 SGHNT and CDR2 YENEEA come from the germline V gene. CDR3 length: 16 amino acids. V trimming: 5 bases; J trimming: 7 bases; junction bases outside the gene matches: 16. In DNA, the CDR3 is TGTGCCAGCAGCCACGACAGGGGCACCATTAAGGGGGAGCAGTACTTC. It translates to CASSHDRGTIKGEQYF.

This clone showed up just a few times. V usage is TRBV6-1 and J usage is TRBJ2-7; possible D gene TRBD2, 5 bases. The CDR3 has 15 residues. V lost 1 base, J lost 7 bases, and 17 bases lay in between. Germline loops: CDR1 MNHNS, CDR2 SASEGT. This CDR3 is CASSEGRLERGEQYF. DNA of the CDR3: TGTGCCAGCAGTGAAGGCAGACTGGAGCGAGGGGAGCAGTACTTC.

V gene TRBV27 combines with J gene TRBJ1-4, with TRBD1 identical over 8 bases. The CDR3 spans 15 residues. The V and J ends lost 5 bases and 3 bases, in that order; junction bases with no gene match: 5. Germline CDR1 MNHEY, CDR2 SMNVEV (reference sequence). The CDR3 loop is CASSLDRVANEKLFF. CDR3 coding DNA: TGTGCCAGCAGTCTGGACAGGGTAGCTAATGAAAAACTGTTTTTT.

The CDR3 here is CASSYRALGGYTF. The CDR3 DNA is TGTGCCAGCAGCTACAGGGCCCTCGGAGGCTACACCTTC. The J gene is TRBJ1-2, the V gene TRBV11-3; perhaps TRBD1 as D (6 bases). Germline loops: CDR1 SGHNT, CDR2 YENEEA. CDR3 length: 13 amino acids. V lost 4 bases and J 8 bases, leaving 14 bases between the germline ends.

This chain joins TRBV29-1 and TRBJ1-2; tentative D call: TRBD1 (6 bases). This CDR3 has 13 residues. Between the trimmed V and J ends, which lost 3 bases and 4 bases, there was a span of 12 bases. The germline V gene has CDR1 SQVTM and CDR2 ANQGSEA. As DNA, the CDR3 is TGCAGCGTTGAGAGGGACACCCTCTATGGCTACACCTTC. The encoded protein is CSVERDTLYGYTF. Full variable domain (outside the CDR3, taken from reference TRBV29-1 and TRBJ1-2): SAVISQKPSRDICQRGTSLTIQCQVDSQVTMMFWYRQQPGQSLTLIATANQGSEATYESGFVIDKFPISRPNLTFSTLTVSNMSPEDSSIYLCSVERDTLYGYTFGSGTRLTVV.

The J gene is TRBJ2-2, the V gene TRBV29-1; maybe TRBD1 (6 bases). The length of the CDR3 is 13 residues. V lost 7 bases, J lost 1 base, and 10 bases lay in between. Germline CDR1 and CDR2: SQVTM and ANQGSEA. CDR3 region: CSGLTGNTGELFF. The CDR3 nucleotides read TGCAGCGGGCTGACAGGGAACACCGGGGAGCTGTTTTTT.